The rows below give T cell receptor beta chains drawn from one sample of a study of blood T cell repertoires in COVID-19. The protocol was immunoSEQ multiplex PCR, while the TCRdb copy is restricted to in-frame clones and leaves out a portion. The sample shows some 350,000 clones, around 90% of them seen only once. The sequenced material came from peripheral blood. The receptors here all came from a man aged 18 to 29 with active or convalescent COVID-19. CDR3s include the opening cysteine and the closing phenylalanine or tryptophan. The order of the fields is V gene, D gene, J gene, clone size, CDR3 DNA, CDR3 protein. A D gene is named only where the DNA matches it firmly. Expanded clones are given a class, and other clones once, few, many or no size at all.

TRBV6-2/TRBV6-3	TRBD1	TRBJ1-1	once	TGTGCCAGCAGTCACAGGGGCATGAACACTGAAGCTTTCTTT	CASSHRGMNTEAFF
TRBV7-2	TRBD1	TRBJ1-2	-	TGTGCCAGCAGCTTAGCGGGGACAGAAACAGGGGAATACACCTTC	CASSLAGTETGEYTF
TRBV7-3	-	TRBJ2-1	-	TGTGCCAGCAGTTCCCCCGGGACAAGGGGCAATGAGCAGTTCTTC	CASSSPGTRGNEQFF
TRBV4-1	-	TRBJ2-7	few	TGCGCCAGCAGCCAAGATCCAGGGACTCTGTACGAGCAGTACTTC	CASSQDPGTLYEQYF
TRBV7-3	-	TRBJ2-5	-	TGTGCCACCAGCCTCGGGGGAGGGACCCAGTACTTC	CATSLGGGTQYF
TRBV9	-	TRBJ2-3	-	TGTGCCAGCAGCCCGAGAGTCGGCGGGGGCACAGATACGCAGTATTTT	CASSPRVGGGTDTQYF
TRBV21-1	-	TRBJ1-6	-	TGTGCCAGCAGCTCCCGGACAGGATCAAATTCACCCCTCCACTTT	CASSSRTGSNSPLHF
TRBV6-1	-	TRBJ1-2	-	TGTGCCAGCAGTGAATATAACTATGGCTACACCTTC	CASSEYNYGYTF
TRBV11-3	-	TRBJ1-1	-	TGTGCCAGCAGCTTGGAGGTGCCGAACACTGAAGCTTTCTTT	CASSLEVPNTEAFF
TRBV9	TRBD2	TRBJ2-3	-	TGTGCCAGCAGCGTAGGAGTGGCTAGCGGGGAGACAGATACGCAGTATTTT	CASSVGVASGETDTQYF
TRBV28	-	TRBJ2-2	-	TGTGCCAGCAGTTTAAGGGGGTCTGGCACCGGGGAGCTGTTTTTT	CASSLRGSGTGELFF
TRBV6-2/TRBV6-3	TRBD2	TRBJ2-7	-	TGTGCCAGCAGTCGGGACTATTCCTACGAGCAGTACTTC	CASSRDYSYEQYF
TRBV5-4	-	TRBJ2-2	-	TGTGCCAGCAGTCCCGGTGGTAGCGCAAACACCGGGGAGCTGTTTTTT	CASSPGGSANTGELFF
TRBV6-2/TRBV6-3	TRBD1	TRBJ2-6	few	TGTGCCAGCAGTTCTCCCGGGGCAGGGGGTCCCCACTCTGGGGCCAACGTGCTGACTTTC	CASSSPGAGGPHSGANVLTF
TRBV6-2/TRBV6-3	-	TRBJ2-1	-	TGTGCCAGCAGCCTAGCGCGACAGGAGTTCTTC	CASSLARQEFF
TRBV7-3	-	TRBJ1-2	-	TGTGCCAGCAGCTTAACCAGGGCAGATGGCTACACCTTC	CASSLTRADGYTF
TRBV28	TRBD1	TRBJ1-5	-	TGTGCCAGCAGCATTTACAGGGGGCGCGCTCAGCCCCAGCATTTT	CASSIYRGRAQPQHF
TRBV18	TRBD1	TRBJ1-6	-	TGTGCCAGCTCACCACCCGGGGACAGGGGGTTACTCCTCCACTTT	CASSPPGDRGLLLHF
TRBV6-5	TRBD1	TRBJ2-7	-	TGTGCCAGCAGTTCCGGTGGCAGGGGGTACGAGCAGTACTTC	CASSSGGRGYEQYF
TRBV28	TRBD2	TRBJ2-7	-	TGTGCCAGCAGTTCCCCCGGGACTACCTACGAGCAGTACTTC	CASSSPGTTYEQYF
TRBV9	-	TRBJ1-4	-	TGTGCCAGCAGCGCCCCAGGGGAAAAACTGTTTTTT	CASSAPGEKLFF
TRBV6-5	-	TRBJ1-5	-	TGTGCCAGCAGTTATCGGGGATATCAGCCCCAGCATTTT	CASSYRGYQPQHF
TRBV9	-	TRBJ2-7	-	TGTGCCAGCAGCGTCGGTGGGGCCAACTACGAGCAGTACTTC	CASSVGGANYEQYF
TRBV19	TRBD2	TRBJ2-1	-	TGTGCCAGTAGTATGCTAGCGGGAGACAATGAGCAGTTCTTC	CASSMLAGDNEQFF
TRBV20-1	-	TRBJ2-3	-	TGCAGTGCTAGTGCAAGCTTTGACACAGATACGCAGTATTTT	CSASASFDTDTQYF
TRBV27	TRBD1	TRBJ2-3	-	TGTGCCAGCAGTCCCCTACGACAGGGAGGCACAGATACGCAGTATTTT	CASSPLRQGGTDTQYF
TRBV27	-	TRBJ2-7	-	TGTGCCAGCAGTCCCGCGGACAGCTACGAGCAGTACTTC	CASSPADSYEQYF
TRBV7-9	TRBD1	TRBJ1-4	-	TGTGCCAGCAGCCTGACAGGGGGCAGAGAAAAACTGTTTTTT	CASSLTGGREKLFF
TRBV11-2	-	TRBJ2-7	-	TGTGCCAGCAGCTTACCAGGGGGGACTTACGAGCAGTACTTC	CASSLPGGTYEQYF
TRBV4-3	TRBD2	TRBJ2-1	-	TGCGCCAGCAGCCGCCAGCCTGGAGTAGCGGGGGTCCTAAGCTCCTACAATGAGCAGTTCTTC	CASSRQPGVAGVLSSYNEQFF